The 9 T cell receptor beta chains given below trace back to one sample, sequenced in a study of shared T cell receptors in the human thymus. TCRdb's table, derived via immunoSEQ multiplex PCR, lists solely in-frame clones and lacks some. The table lists some 660,000 clones, over 75% of them singletons. This same sample was also taken into another study, of human thymus T cells.

Sequenced: thymocytes. These receptors came from a boy under two years old with a congenital heart defect.

The chain combines TRBV19 with TRBJ2-2; 9 nucleotides line up with TRBD1. V was pared by 6 bases and J by 9 bases, with 5 bases of the junction left unmatched. This CDR3 is built from 13 residues. Germline assignment: CDR1 LNHDA and CDR2 SQIVND (reference sequence). The CDR3 sequence: CASRGQGIRELFF. Written as DNA, the CDR3 is TGTGCCAGTAGAGGACAGGGGATCCGGGAGCTGTTTTTT.

The chain uses TRBV4-3 and TRBJ2-5; 13 bases fit TRBD2. The CDR3 has 20 amino acids. Germline-derived CDR1 and CDR2 are LGHNA and YSLEER. Trimming removed 2 bases from V and 5 bases from J; junction bases left unmatched: 17. The CDR3 coding sequence is TGCGCCAGCAGCCAACACCATTATAGGGCCTTACTAGCGGGGGGGGAGACCCAGTACTTC. Its protein product is CASSQHHYRALLAGGETQYF.

The V and J genes are TRBV10-1 and TRBJ2-1; D not resolved. This CDR3 is built from 13 residues. Germline V gene sequence: CDR1 WNHNN, CDR2 SYGVQD (reference sequence). With 0 bases removed from V and 8 bases from J, the gap between germline ends came to 8 bases. For the CDR3, the DNA is TGCGCCAGCAGTGAGTCACAAGTGGATGAGCAGTTCTTC. Amino acid sequence: CASSESQVDEQFF.

V gene TRBV9 combines with J gene TRBJ2-4; 7 positions match TRBD1. J lost 7 bases, V lost 0 bases, and 7 bases had no gene match. Germline V gene lookup returns CDR1 SGDLS and CDR2 YYNGEE. The CDR3 extends over 15 amino acids. CDR3 bases: TGTGCCAGCAGCGTAGGCTCAGGGGGTCAGAACATTCAGTACTTC. Its protein product is CASSVGSGGQNIQYF.

This chain uses TRBV19 with TRBJ2-2, with 8 bases identical to TRBD2. Germline CDR1 and CDR2: LNHDA and SQIVND (reference sequence). This CDR3 region has 17 residues. Trimming took 1 base from V and 6 from J; bases not matched to a gene: 10. The CDR3 reads CASSIGDIDGRAGELFF. In nucleotides, the CDR3 is TGTGCCAGTAGTATAGGTGATATTGACGGGAGGGCCGGGGAGCTGTTTTTT.

This clone has just a few counts. The V call is TRBV28, the J call TRBJ2-2; 9 nucleotides match TRBD1. The CDR3 covers 18 residues. J gave up 0 bases and V 2 bases, and 7 bases lay outside the gene matches. The germline CDR1 and CDR2 sequences are MDHEN and SYDVKM. Written as DNA, the CDR3 is TGTGCCAGCAGTTTAGTTAACAGGGGGCCTGCGAACACCGGGGAGCTGTTTTTT. Protein sequence: CASSLVNRGPANTGELFF.

V usage is TRBV7-2 and J usage is TRBJ2-7, with 10 positions matching TRBD1. With V trimmed by 1 base and J by 0 bases, 6 bases remained unmatched. The CDR3 sequence is 17 residues long. The germline V gene encodes CDR1 SGHTA and CDR2 FQGNSA. CDR3 amino acids: CASSLGPGTGDSYEQYF. The CDR3 bases are TGTGCCAGCAGCTTAGGGCCCGGGACAGGGGACTCCTACGAGCAGTACTTC.

In DNA, the CDR3 is TGTGCCAGCAGCTTTTCTTACGAGCAGTACTTC. As protein: CASSFSYEQYF. The chain joins TRBV5-5 to TRBJ2-7; D remains unclear. Germline CDR1 reads SGHKS; CDR2 reads YYEKEE (reference sequence). CDR3 length equals 11 residues. The ends were cut back, 2 bases at V and 4 bases at J, with 4 bases in the middle. Variable domain in full (rest from reference TRBV5-5 and TRBJ2-7): DAGVTQSPTHLIKTRGQQVTLRCSPISGHKSVSWYQQVLGQGPQFIFQYYEKEERGRGNFPDRFSARQFPNYSSELNVNALLLGDSALYLCASSFSYEQYFGPGTRLTVT.

The chain is built from TRBV4-3 and TRBJ2-3; TRBD2 agrees at 9 bases. CDR1 LGHNA and CDR2 YSLEER come from the germline V gene. This CDR3 spans 17 amino acids. J gave up 2 bases and V 0 bases, and 6 bases lay outside the gene matches. CDR3 sequence (DNA): TGCGCCAGCAGCCAAGATGGGCTAGCGGGGACCACAGATACGCAGTATTTT. It codes for CASSQDGLAGTTDTQYF.